This entry features one T cell receptor (beta chain) sequence. TCRdb ran MiXCR on the RT-PCR reads and lists one entry per CDR3 protein. There are 550,000 to 650,000 distinct CDR3 sequences in the sample; about 11% occur only once, and about a tenth lies in the top ten. The data are from a study of response to subunit inactivated influenza vaccine. V lost 1 base to trimming and J lost 2 bases, with 11 bases between them. The CDR3 has 15 residues. The V gene's germline CDR1 is SEHNR and CDR2 FQNEAQ (reference sequence). The sequences come from PBMCs from blood, collected on the day of vaccination. This clonotype originated in a man between 50 and 59 years old who received an inactivated influenza vaccine. This sequence joins TRBV7-9 and TRBJ2-5, with D possibly matching TRBD2 (5 bases). The CDR3, as DNA: TGTGCCAGCAGCTTAGTGGGAGCACGACAAGAGACCCAGTACTTC. Translating gives CASSLVGARQETQYF.